The T cell receptor beta chain under discussion was sequenced for a study of T cell responses to AZD1222 COVID-19 vaccine. With respect to this clone: Other nucleotide sequences from this sample produce the same CDR3.

After removal of 0 bases from V and 2 bases from J, the junction contained 1 base not matched to a gene. This CDR3 has 15 residues. Per germline, CDR1 SGDLS and CDR2 YYNGEE. The table came from immunoSEQ multiplex PCR; TCRdb's copy has only in-frame clones and leaves some out. The profile covers some 120,000 clones, with approximately 84% appearing a single time and 6.5% to 9% taken by the ten largest. This receptor was obtained from an adult in good health. This chain connects TRBV9 to TRBJ1-5, with TRBD1 identical over 8 bases. Here the sequenced sample was peripheral blood, taken on day 0 of AZD1222 vaccination. The CDR3: CASSVGGQGNQPQHF. The CDR3 region has the DNA TGTGCCAGCAGCGTAGGGGGACAGGGCAATCAGCCCCAGCATTTT. The whole variable domain, filled in from reference TRBV9 and TRBJ1-5, reads DSGVTQTPKHLITATGQRVTLRCSPRSGDLSVYWYQQSLDQGLQFLIQYYNGEERAKGNILERFSAQQFPDLHSELNLSSLELGDSALYFCASSVGGQGNQPQHFGDGTRLSIL.